Listed below are T cell receptor beta chains from one sample, sequenced in a study of T-cell memory formation after mild COVID-19. TCRdb re-analysed the 5' RACE reads in MiXCR, keeping a single row per CDR3 protein. The top ten clones hold approximately 15% of a sample with some 130,000 distinct CDR3 sequences, roughly 15% of them seen once. Source material: PBMCs or a T cell subset sorted from them (not recorded which). These receptors were collected from an adult woman who had mild COVID-19 (a few samples of this study predate the infection). Cell type and time point are not known. Both conserved end residues are part of each CDR3. A D gene is named only where the DNA matches it firmly. Only part of the rows carry a size: once, few, many, or a class if the clone is expanded.

abundance,d_gene,j_gene,v_gene,CDR3aa,CDR3nt
-,-,TRBJ2-7,TRBV4-1,CASSQDLDALSYEQYF,TGCGCCAGCAGCCAAGATTTGGACGCGCTCTCCTACGAGCAGTACTTC
-,-,TRBJ2-7,TRBV4-1,CASSQGLNYGYEQYF,TGCGCCAGCAGCCAAGGGCTTAATTACGGCTACGAGCAGTACTTC
few,-,TRBJ2-5,TRBV6-5,CASSSRYRTTIISETQYF,TGTGCCAGCAGTTCCCGTTACCGAACTACTATTATTAGCGAGACCCAGTACTTC
few,TRBD2,TRBJ2-7,TRBV5-6,CASTRGDEQYF,TGTGCCAGCACCCGGGGGGACGAGCAGTACTTC
few,TRBD1,TRBJ1-1,TRBV7-2,CASSLGSRGDTEAFF,TGTGCCAGCAGCTTAGGATCCAGGGGGGACACTGAAGCTTTCTTT
-,-,TRBJ1-4,TRBV7-7,CASSSTVNEKLFF,TGTGCTAGCAGCTCGACAGTGAATGAAAAACTGTTTTTT
few,-,TRBJ2-2,TRBV20-1,CSAMRTGPTGELFF,TGCAGTGCTATGAGGACGGGGCCCACCGGGGAGCTGTTTTTT
few,-,TRBJ2-7,TRBV30,CACARDSPYEQYF,TGTGCCTGCGCCCGCGACAGCCCCTACGAGCAGTACTTC
few,TRBD1,TRBJ1-5,TRBV5-6,CASSLAGTGRQPQHF,TGTGCCAGCAGCTTGGCCGGGACAGGGCGGCAGCCCCAGCATTTT
few,-,TRBJ2-7,TRBV14,CASSHAGHRGTNEQYF,TGTGCCAGCAGCCATGCGGGACACCGAGGGACCAACGAGCAGTACTTC
-,-,TRBJ2-1,TRBV7-6,CASSSRPNEQFF,TGTGCCAGCAGCTCCCGCCCCAATGAGCAGTTCTTC
-,TRBD2,TRBJ2-3,TRBV12-3/TRBV12-4,CASSPHLAGGPDTQYF,TGTGCCAGCAGTCCTCATTTAGCGGGGGGGCCGGATACGCAGTATTTT
-,TRBD2,TRBJ2-7,TRBV2,CASRTSGRNEQYF,TGTGCCAGCAGGACTAGCGGGAGAAACGAGCAGTACTTC
few,-,TRBJ2-7,TRBV20-1,CSARRPESYEQYF,TGCAGTGCGCGCCGGCCAGAGTCCTACGAGCAGTACTTC
few,TRBD1,TRBJ2-7,TRBV12-3/TRBV12-4,CASSLMGTGGYEQYF,TGTGCCAGCAGTTTAATGGGTACAGGGGGATACGAGCAGTACTTC
few,-,TRBJ2-2,TRBV9,CASSGYIHPGLNPSKGTGELFF,TGTGCCAGCAGCGGCTATATCCACCCGGGCCTCAATCCCTCGAAGGGCACCGGGGAGCTGTTTTTT
-,-,TRBJ2-1,TRBV4-1,CASSLVLGVEQFF,TGCGCCAGCAGCCTAGTCCTAGGCGTTGAGCAGTTCTTC
few,TRBD1,TRBJ1-2,TRBV7-2,CASSSQGARGYTF,TGTGCCAGCAGCTCCCAGGGGGCGCGTGGCTACACCTTC
-,-,TRBJ2-1,TRBV3-1,CASSPLGAWYNEQFF,TGTGCCAGCAGCCCCCTTGGTGCTTGGTACAATGAGCAGTTCTTC
few,TRBD1,TRBJ2-1,TRBV6-5,CASSRDGRGTYNEQFF,TGTGCCAGCAGTCGGGACGGCAGGGGGACCTACAATGAGCAGTTCTTC
few,-,TRBJ2-2,TRBV4-2,CASSLRQGGDNTGELFF,TGTGCCAGCAGCCTACGACAGGGCGGGGATAACACCGGGGAGCTGTTTTTT
few,TRBD1,TRBJ1-4,TRBV20-1,CSARDFTGGNEKLFF,TGCAGTGCTAGAGATTTCACAGGGGGTAACGAAAAACTGTTTTTT
-,TRBD1,TRBJ1-4,TRBV29-1,CSVEPTGGEEKLFF,TGCAGCGTTGAACCGACAGGGGGCGAGGAAAAACTGTTTTTT
-,-,TRBJ2-5,TRBV24-1,CATSKLGETQYF,TGTGCCACCAGCAAACTGGGGGAGACCCAGTACTTC
-,TRBD2,TRBJ2-1,TRBV7-6,CASSGGGNEQFF,TGTGCCAGTAGCGGGGGGGGTAATGAGCAGTTCTTC
-,-,TRBJ2-2,TRBV20-1,CSARGKAGELFF,TGCAGTGCTAGGGGGAAAGCCGGGGAGCTGTTTTTT
few,TRBD2,TRBJ2-5,TRBV5-1,CASSLAPSGAETQYF,TGCGCCAGCAGCTTGGCTCCTAGCGGGGCGGAGACCCAGTACTTC
few,TRBD1,TRBJ1-2,TRBV10-3,CAITGTGGGYTF,TGTGCCATCACCGGGACAGGGGGAGGCTACACCTTC
few,-,TRBJ2-2,TRBV11-3,CASSFPGELFF,TGTGCCAGCAGCTTTCCCGGGGAGCTGTTTTTT
few,TRBD2,TRBJ2-5,TRBV3-1,CASSRTGLAALQETQYF,TGTGCCAGCAGCCGGACGGGACTAGCGGCTTTGCAAGAGACCCAGTACTTC
-,TRBD1,TRBJ1-2,TRBV2,CASSERGQGFYGYTF,TGTGCCAGCAGTGAACGAGGACAGGGGTTCTATGGCTACACCTTC
few,-,TRBJ2-5,TRBV10-3,CAISESGRPLQETQYF,TGTGCCATCAGTGAGTCTGGAAGACCCCTACAAGAGACCCAGTACTTC
-,-,TRBJ2-1,TRBV6-2/TRBV6-3,CASRKAGSSYNEQFF,TGTGCCAGCAGAAAAGCGGGTAGCTCCTACAATGAGCAGTTCTTC
few,TRBD2,TRBJ2-7,TRBV6-2/TRBV6-3,CASSHPLAVRHEQYF,TGTGCCAGCAGCCATCCTCTAGCGGTTCGGCACGAGCAGTACTTC
few,-,TRBJ2-5,TRBV5-1,CASSLAGGFVQETQYF,TGCGCCAGCAGCTTGGCTGGCGGGTTCGTCCAAGAGACCCAGTACTTC
many,-,TRBJ2-7,TRBV20-1,CSGSDGYEQYF,TGCAGTGGGTCTGACGGCTACGAGCAGTACTTC
few,TRBD1,TRBJ1-1,TRBV7-2,CASSLGTGTNTEAFF,TGTGCCAGCAGCTTAGGGACAGGCACGAACACTGAAGCTTTCTTT
once,-,TRBJ2-7,TRBV6-5,CASSYSSSGYEQYF,TGTGCCAGCAGTTACTCCTCGTCGGGCTACGAGCAGTACTTC
few,-,TRBJ1-1,TRBV12-3/TRBV12-4,CASTPIAVMTEAFF,TGTGCCAGCACCCCTATTGCGGTGATGACTGAAGCTTTCTTT
few,-,TRBJ1-5,TRBV20-1,CSAKRGAADQPQHF,TGCAGTGCTAAAAGAGGGGCAGCCGATCAGCCCCAGCATTTT
few,-,TRBJ2-1,TRBV5-6,CASSFGDNEQFF,TGTGCCAGCAGCTTCGGTGACAATGAGCAGTTCTTC
-,-,TRBJ2-1,TRBV15,CATSRTLGGGYNEQFF,TGTGCCACCAGCAGAACCCTCGGGGGTGGCTACAATGAGCAGTTCTTC
-,-,TRBJ2-3,TRBV9,CASSVVAQSTDTQYF,TGTGCCAGCAGCGTTGTAGCGCAAAGCACAGATACGCAGTATTTT
few,-,TRBJ2-1,TRBV29-1,CSVELLGDEQFF,TGCAGCGTTGAGTTGCTAGGCGATGAGCAGTTCTTC
-,TRBD2,TRBJ2-1,TRBV5-1,CASSLIASGIGNEQFF,TGCGCCAGCAGCTTGATAGCTAGCGGGATTGGGAATGAGCAGTTCTTC
once,TRBD1,TRBJ2-7,TRBV24-1,CATASTGTGTSYEQYF,TGTGCCACCGCTAGTACCGGGACAGGGACATCCTACGAGCAGTACTTC
few,-,TRBJ1-2,TRBV5-1,CASSLDVNYGYTF,TGCGCCAGCAGCCTGGACGTTAACTATGGCTACACCTTC
-,-,TRBJ1-3,TRBV3-1,CASSPGVGNTIYF,TGTGCCAGCAGCCCCGGGGTTGGAAACACCATATATTTT
few,-,TRBJ2-7,TRBV20-1,CSASAGDSYEQYF,TGCAGTGCTAGCGCTGGAGACTCCTACGAGCAGTACTTC
-,TRBD1,TRBJ2-3,TRBV6-4,CASSVGQGGTDTQYF,TGTGCCAGCAGTGTTGGACAGGGGGGAACAGATACGCAGTATTTT
-,TRBD1,TRBJ2-2,TRBV13,CASSSEDRGNTGELFF,TGTGCCAGCAGCTCAGAGGACAGGGGGAACACCGGGGAGCTGTTTTTT
-,-,TRBJ2-1,TRBV24-1,CATSDLLGKDEQFF,TGTGCCACCAGTGATTTGCTTGGGAAAGATGAGCAGTTCTTC
-,TRBD1,TRBJ2-1,TRBV3-1,CASSDRGYNEQFF,TGTGCCAGCAGCGACAGGGGCTACAATGAGCAGTTCTTC
-,-,TRBJ2-7,TRBV12-3/TRBV12-4,CASSFANLYEQYF,TGTGCCAGCAGTTTTGCTAACCTCTACGAGCAGTACTTC
few,TRBD2,TRBJ2-2,TRBV3-1,CASSQDALAGANTGELFF,TGTGCCAGCAGCCAAGATGCGCTAGCGGGGGCGAACACCGGGGAGCTGTTTTTT
many,TRBD2,TRBJ2-1,TRBV25-1,CASSVSGKSSYNEQFF,TGTGCCAGCAGTGTCAGCGGGAAAAGCTCCTACAATGAGCAGTTCTTC
-,TRBD1,TRBJ2-7,TRBV2,CASRVQGSSYEQYF,TGTGCCAGCAGAGTACAGGGGAGCTCCTACGAGCAGTACTTC
-,-,TRBJ1-6,TRBV4-1,CASSSRGGRSYNSPLHF,TGCGCCAGCAGCTCCCGCGGGGGAAGATCCTATAATTCACCCCTCCACTTT
few,TRBD1,TRBJ1-1,TRBV18,CASSPRDRFTTEAFF,TGTGCCAGCTCACCACGGGACAGGTTTACGACTGAAGCTTTCTTT